These T cell receptor beta chains were read from a single sample in a study of cytomegalovirus exposure and HLA in healthy donors. The repertoire was sequenced with immunoSEQ multiplex PCR; TCRdb's copy has only in-frame clones and lacks some. The sample records roughly 160,000 clones, about four fifths being singletons. The sequenced material came from PBMCs. The receptors come from a man younger than 45 in good health and CMV-seronegative. Each CDR3 is given with its conserved first and last residue. D genes are given only for firm matches. For some rows the clone size is stated as once, few or many, or as a class when expanded; others skip it.

cdr3_aa,cdr3_nt,clone_size,cdr3_length,j_call,d_call,v_call
CASSVSGSMNTEAFF,TGTGCCAGCAGCGTATCGGGAAGCATGAACACTGAAGCTTTCTTT,NA,15,TRBJ1-1,NA,TRBV9
CASSSRTGTGELFF,TGTGCCAGCAGCTCCCGGACAGGGACCGGGGAGCTGTTTTTT,NA,14,TRBJ2-2,TRBD1,TRBV7-8
CASSGQVGISNQPQHF,TGTGCCAGCAGTGGACAGGTGGGGATTAGCAATCAGCCCCAGCATTTT,NA,16,TRBJ1-5,TRBD1,TRBV6-6
CASSSLTDIYGYTF,TGTGCCAGCAGTTCCTTGACAGATATCTATGGCTACACCTTC,once,14,TRBJ1-2,NA,TRBV6-5
CASTTYSLPNYGYTF,TGTGCCAGCACCACCTACAGTTTACCCAACTATGGCTACACCTTC,NA,15,TRBJ1-2,NA,TRBV11-2
CASSLGGRNTGELFF,TGTGCCAGCAGCTTGGGGGGGCGGAACACCGGGGAGCTGTTTTTT,NA,15,TRBJ2-2,NA,TRBV5-4
CASSEGQRTSYEQYF,TGTGCCAGCAGCGAAGGACAGCGAACCTCCTACGAGCAGTACTTC,NA,15,TRBJ2-7,NA,TRBV9
CASRARTGGVLPQHF,TGTGCCAGCAGGGCCCGGACAGGTGGAGTATTGCCCCAGCATTTT,NA,15,TRBJ1-5,TRBD1,TRBV6-1
CAWSNRNTEAFF,TGTGCCTGGAGTAACAGGAACACTGAAGCTTTCTTT,NA,12,TRBJ1-1,NA,TRBV30
CASSLFPTTGVADTQYF,TGTGCCAGCAGCTTATTCCCGACGACGGGGGTGGCAGATACGCAGTATTTT,once,17,TRBJ2-3,NA,TRBV7-7
CASSYGLSEAFF,TGCGCCAGCAGCTACGGACTCTCTGAAGCTTTCTTT,few,12,TRBJ1-1,NA,TRBV5-1
CASTRTGMGTDTQYF,TGTGCCAGCACCCGGACAGGGATGGGCACAGATACGCAGTATTTT,NA,15,TRBJ2-3,TRBD1,TRBV28
CASSPGGSYEQYF,TGTGCCAGCAGCCCGGGAGGGTCCTACGAGCAGTACTTC,NA,13,TRBJ2-7,TRBD2,TRBV9
CASSQGNTEAFF,TGTGCCAGCAGTCAGGGTAATACTGAAGCTTTCTTT,NA,12,TRBJ1-1,NA,TRBV6-5
CASPTESSGNTIYF,TGTGCCAGCCCTACAGAAAGCTCTGGAAACACCATATATTTT,NA,14,TRBJ1-3,NA,TRBV27
CASSSIRGAGELFF,TGTGCCAGCAGCTCAATCAGGGGAGCCGGGGAGCTGTTTTTT,NA,14,TRBJ2-2,NA,TRBV2
CSDGQLAKNIQYF,TGCAGCGATGGACAGCTAGCCAAAAACATTCAGTACTTC,NA,13,TRBJ2-4,NA,TRBV29-1
CASSQTGSNQPQHF,TGTGCCAGCAGCCAAACAGGAAGCAATCAGCCCCAGCATTTT,NA,14,TRBJ1-5,NA,TRBV5-6
CASSRTGGLYEQYF,TGTGCCAGCAGCCGGACAGGGGGCCTCTACGAGCAGTACTTC,NA,14,TRBJ2-7,TRBD1,TRBV6-5
CASEPTSAVVEQFF,TGCGCCAGCGAACCGACTAGCGCTGTTGTTGAGCAGTTCTTC,NA,14,TRBJ2-1,TRBD2,TRBV10-2
CASSHGGAGNQPQHF,TGTGCCAGCAGCCATGGGGGGGCAGGAAATCAGCCCCAGCATTTT,NA,15,TRBJ1-5,NA,TRBV5-4
CASSLGPLEAFF,TGTGCCAGCAGCTTGGGGCCGCTCGAAGCTTTCTTT,NA,12,TRBJ1-1,NA,TRBV5-4
CASSSQAGGLAGELFF,TGTGCCAGCAGCTCCCAAGCGGGGGGTTTGGCCGGGGAGCTGTTTTTT,NA,16,TRBJ2-2,TRBD2,TRBV7-3
CAISDLDGQGALNEQFF,TGTGCCATCAGTGACCTCGATGGGCAGGGGGCCCTCAATGAGCAGTTCTTC,NA,17,TRBJ2-1,TRBD1,TRBV10-3
CASSLVQGADNEQYF,TGCGCCAGCAGCTTGGTTCAGGGGGCGGACAACGAGCAGTACTTC,NA,15,TRBJ2-7,TRBD1,TRBV5-1
CASTPSPRLAGDEQYF,TGTGCCAGCACCCCCTCGCCCCGACTAGCGGGAGACGAGCAGTACTTC,NA,16,TRBJ2-7,TRBD2,TRBV27
CSVGTANEKLFF,TGCAGCGTTGGAACAGCTAATGAAAAACTGTTTTTT,NA,12,TRBJ1-4,NA,TRBV29-1
CASSAPGGLRGDTQYF,TGTGCCAGCAGTGCACCAGGGGGGCTGAGGGGAGATACGCAGTATTTT,NA,16,TRBJ2-3,NA,TRBV6-1
CASKRGTASYEQYF,TGTGCCAGCAAACGGGGGACAGCATCCTACGAGCAGTACTTC,NA,14,TRBJ2-7,NA,TRBV6-5
CATRLVGVYEQYF,TGTGCCACGAGACTAGTTGGGGTTTACGAGCAGTACTTC,NA,13,TRBJ2-7,NA,TRBV2
CASSSSGGAHNEQFF,TGTGCCAGCAGCTCTTCAGGGGGCGCCCACAATGAGCAGTTCTTC,NA,15,TRBJ2-1,TRBD1,TRBV11-2
CASSIDLGTGSYGYTF,TGTGCCAGTAGTATAGATCTCGGTACAGGCAGCTATGGCTACACCTTC,NA,16,TRBJ1-2,NA,TRBV19
CASSKISEQYF,TGTGCCAGCAGCAAAATTTCCGAGCAGTACTTC,NA,11,TRBJ2-7,NA,TRBV21-1
CASSPAGSMETQYF,TGTGCCAGCAGCCCCGCGGGTAGCATGGAGACCCAGTACTTC,few,14,TRBJ2-5,NA,TRBV7-9
CASSLWGGGTEAFF,TGTGCCAGCAGTTTATGGGGGGGAGGCACTGAAGCTTTCTTT,NA,14,TRBJ1-1,NA,TRBV28
CASRMGGNTEAFF,TGCGCCAGCAGGATGGGGGGTAACACTGAAGCTTTCTTT,few,13,TRBJ1-1,NA,TRBV5-1
CASTSGQGAFQPQHF,TGTGCCAGCACCTCGGGACAGGGGGCTTTTCAGCCCCAGCATTTT,NA,15,TRBJ1-5,TRBD1,TRBV28
CASRDSDQPQHF,TGTGCCAGCAGGGACAGCGATCAGCCCCAGCATTTT,medium-sized,12,TRBJ1-5,NA,TRBV2
CASSQESGQGADTQYF,TGTGCCAGCAGCCAAGAATCGGGACAGGGGGCTGATACGCAGTATTTT,NA,16,TRBJ2-3,TRBD1,TRBV4-2
CASIEKNTGELFF,TGTGCCAGCATAGAGAAGAACACCGGGGAGCTGTTTTTT,NA,13,TRBJ2-2,NA,TRBV6-1
CASSLAGTGNYEQYF,TGCGCCAGCAGCTTGGCCGGGACAGGAAACTACGAGCAGTACTTC,NA,15,TRBJ2-7,TRBD1,TRBV5-1
CASSPGGNTIYF,TGTGCCAGCAGCCCCGGTGGAAACACCATATATTTT,once,12,TRBJ1-3,NA,TRBV7-2
CASSVGHSLSGANVLTF,TGTGCCAGCAGCGTAGGACACAGCCTCTCTGGGGCCAACGTCCTGACTTTC,NA,17,TRBJ2-6,NA,TRBV9
CAWSVMTGTDTQYF,TGTGCCTGGAGTGTGATGACTGGCACAGATACGCAGTATTTT,NA,14,TRBJ2-3,NA,TRBV30
CSVTSGGSYEQYF,TGCAGCGTTACTAGCGGGGGTTCCTACGAGCAGTACTTC,NA,13,TRBJ2-7,TRBD2,TRBV29-1
CASSLEGSTEAFF,TGTGCCAGCAGCCTAGAGGGGAGCACTGAAGCTTTCTTT,once,13,TRBJ1-1,NA,TRBV11-2
CASSPRTGSGNTIYF,TGTGCCAGCAGCCCCCGGACAGGGTCTGGAAACACCATATATTTT,few,15,TRBJ1-3,TRBD1,TRBV13
CASSIGLSTDTQYF,TGTGCCAGTAGTATCGGTTTAAGCACAGATACGCAGTATTTT,few,14,TRBJ2-3,NA,TRBV19
CASSFQGTLGGYTF,TGTGCCAGCAGCTTTCAGGGTACTCTAGGGGGCTACACCTTC,NA,14,TRBJ1-2,NA,TRBV7-2
CARDREIYEQYF,TGCGCCAGGGACAGGGAAATTTACGAGCAGTACTTC,few,12,TRBJ2-7,TRBD1,TRBV10-2
CAWVIRDRGYEKLFF,TGTGCCTGGGTCATACGGGACAGGGGTTATGAAAAACTGTTTTTT,NA,15,TRBJ1-4,TRBD1,TRBV30
CASSEGTGQPQHF,TGTGCCAGCAGTGAAGGTACCGGTCAGCCCCAGCATTTT,NA,13,TRBJ1-5,NA,TRBV2
CASSSYQSGTVDGYTF,TGTGCCAGCAGCTCCTATCAATCCGGGACAGTAGATGGCTACACCTTC,NA,16,TRBJ1-2,TRBD1,TRBV11-2
CASSLWAGRGVDQPQHF,TGTGCCAGCAGTTTATGGGCCGGGAGAGGGGTAGACCAGCCCCAGCATTTT,NA,17,TRBJ1-5,NA,TRBV28
CASRGQNTYEQYF,TGTGCCAGCAGGGGGCAGAATACCTACGAGCAGTACTTC,few,13,TRBJ2-7,NA,TRBV25-1
CASRHINTSGEPTDTQYF,TGTGCCAGCAGGCACATAAATACTAGCGGGGAGCCCACAGATACGCAGTATTTT,NA,18,TRBJ2-3,TRBD2,TRBV7-2
CASSVGDRGIANEKLFF,TGTGCCAGCAGCGTGGGGGACAGGGGCATAGCTAATGAAAAACTGTTTTTT,NA,17,TRBJ1-4,TRBD1,TRBV9
CASSLVGTTYEQYF,TGTGCCAGCAGCTTAGTTGGGACTACCTACGAGCAGTACTTC,NA,14,TRBJ2-7,TRBD2,TRBV7-9
CAISDSGTDEQYF,TGTGCCATCAGTGATTCTGGGACAGACGAGCAGTACTTC,NA,13,TRBJ2-7,TRBD1,TRBV10-3